This T cell receptor (beta chain) is from a study of cytomegalovirus exposure and HLA in healthy donors. The V and J ends lost 1 base and 4 bases, in that order; junction bases with no gene match: 2. CDR1 SNHLY and CDR2 FYNNEI come from the germline V gene. This CDR3 is built from 14 residues. The primer mix had 60 Vbeta and 13 Jbeta primers. The data were produced by immunoSEQ multiplex PCR, yet TCRdb's version contains in-frame clones alone and is incomplete. The profile covers about 190,000 clones, with approximately 82% appearing a single time and around 2.2% taken by the ten largest. What was sequenced was PBMCs. The chain recombines TRBV2 with TRBJ2-5; 8 bases line up with TRBD2. The sequence was collected from a woman between 25 and 40 years old in good health and CMV-seronegative. The CDR3: CASSEDTSGETQYF. The CDR3 DNA follows: TGTGCCAGCAGTGAAGATACTAGCGGAGAGACCCAGTACTTC.